The clone carrying this TCR beta chain appeared a few times. Its antigen is unknown. In each case, RNA was isolated and then reverse transcribed into cDNA as the sequencing template. TCRdb's copy holds only in-frame clones and misses some; the assay was immunoSEQ multiplex PCR. The sample records around 270,000 clones, roughly 60% being singletons. Trimming cost V 6 bases and J 6 bases, with 15 bases left between them. Germline V lookup: CDR1 SNHLY, CDR2 FYNNEI. The CDR3 runs 14 residues. This sample was included in a study of CD8+ T cells in alopecia areata. General study points: In lesional scalp, particularly from alopecia totalis/universalis, clonality was higher than in normal scalp. Under tofacitinib, fewer expanded CD8+ clones appeared among the top 100 scalp clones.

Treatment noted: oral pan-JAK inhibitor, 5-10 mg twice daily. The material sequenced was CD4+ T cells sorted from blood, taken at week 24, from a patient treated with tofacitinib. This clonotype originated in a human donor with alopecia areata. V is TRBV2 and J is TRBJ1-5; perhaps TRBD1 as D (6 bases). CDR3 DNA sequence: TGTGCCAGCAGGGCAGACAGGCGACCTCAGCCCCAGCATTTT. It codes for CASRADRRPQPQHF.